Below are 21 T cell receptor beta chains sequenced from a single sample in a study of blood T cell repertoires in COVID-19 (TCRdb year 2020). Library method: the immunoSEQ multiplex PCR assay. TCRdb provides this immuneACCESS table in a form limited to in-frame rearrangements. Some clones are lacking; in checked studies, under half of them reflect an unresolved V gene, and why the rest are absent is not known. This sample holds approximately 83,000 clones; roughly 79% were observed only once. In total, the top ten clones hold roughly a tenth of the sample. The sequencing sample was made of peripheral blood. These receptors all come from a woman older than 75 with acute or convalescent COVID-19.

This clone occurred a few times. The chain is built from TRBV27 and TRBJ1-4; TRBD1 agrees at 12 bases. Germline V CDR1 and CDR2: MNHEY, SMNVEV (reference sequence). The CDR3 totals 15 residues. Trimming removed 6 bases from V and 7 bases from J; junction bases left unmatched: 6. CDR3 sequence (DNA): TGTGCCAGCAGCTCGGGACAGGGGGCAGGTGAAAAACTGTTTTTT. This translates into CASSSGQGAGEKLFF.

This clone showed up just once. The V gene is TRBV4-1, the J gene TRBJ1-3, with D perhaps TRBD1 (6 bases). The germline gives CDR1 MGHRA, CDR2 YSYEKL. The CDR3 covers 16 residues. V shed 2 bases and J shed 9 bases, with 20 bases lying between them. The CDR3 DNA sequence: TGCGCCAGCAGCCAAACCGGGACAAGGTCTTTTGGCACCATATATTTT. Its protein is CASSQTGTRSFGTIYF.

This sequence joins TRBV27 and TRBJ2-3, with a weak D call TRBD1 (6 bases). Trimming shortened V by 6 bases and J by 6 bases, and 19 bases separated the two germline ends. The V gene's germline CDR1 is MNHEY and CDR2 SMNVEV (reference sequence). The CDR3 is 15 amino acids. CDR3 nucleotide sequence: TGTGCCAGCAGCGGCTCGGGGACACAGATGGATACGCAGTATTTT. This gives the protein CASSGSGTQMDTQYF.

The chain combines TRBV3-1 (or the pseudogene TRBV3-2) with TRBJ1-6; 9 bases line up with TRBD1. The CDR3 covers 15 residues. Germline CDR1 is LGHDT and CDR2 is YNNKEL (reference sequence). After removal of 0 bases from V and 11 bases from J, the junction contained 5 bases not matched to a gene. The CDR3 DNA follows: TGTGCCAGCAGCCAAGAAAGGACAGGGGATCCACCCCTCCACTTT. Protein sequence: CASSQERTGDPPLHF.

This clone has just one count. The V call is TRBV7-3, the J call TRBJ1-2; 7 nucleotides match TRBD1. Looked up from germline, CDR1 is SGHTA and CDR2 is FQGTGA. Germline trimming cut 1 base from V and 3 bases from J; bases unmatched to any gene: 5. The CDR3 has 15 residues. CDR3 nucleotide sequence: TGTGCCAGCAGCTTAAACCCAGGACAGGACTATGGCTACACCTTC. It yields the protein CASSLNPGQDYGYTF.

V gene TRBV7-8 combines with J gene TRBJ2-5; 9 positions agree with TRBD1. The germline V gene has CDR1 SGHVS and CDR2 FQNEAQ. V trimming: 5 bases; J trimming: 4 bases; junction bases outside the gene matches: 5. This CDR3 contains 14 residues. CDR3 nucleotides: TGTGCCAGCAGCAGCCGGGACAGGGCAGAGACCCAGTACTTC. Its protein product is CASSSRDRAETQYF.

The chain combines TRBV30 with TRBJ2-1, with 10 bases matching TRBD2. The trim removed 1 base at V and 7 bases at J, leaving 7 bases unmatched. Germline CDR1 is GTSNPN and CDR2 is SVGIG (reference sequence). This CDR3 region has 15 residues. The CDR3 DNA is TGTGCCTGGAGTGAGGCTAGCGGGAGTGGAAATGAGCAGTTCTTC. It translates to CAWSEASGSGNEQFF.

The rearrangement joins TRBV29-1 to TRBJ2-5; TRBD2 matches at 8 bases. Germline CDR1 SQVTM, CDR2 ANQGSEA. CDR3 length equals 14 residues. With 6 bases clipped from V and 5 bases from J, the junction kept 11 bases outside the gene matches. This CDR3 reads CSVTKSGLVETQYF. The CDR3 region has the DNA TGCAGCGTGACGAAATCGGGACTAGTTGAGACCCAGTACTTC.

CDR3 nucleotide sequence: TGTGCCTACAGGGGGTCGGGCACTGAAGCTTTCTTT. This codes for CAYRGSGTEAFF. This chain links TRBV30 with TRBJ1-1; 8 bases fit TRBD1. In germline, CDR1 is GTSNPN, CDR2 SVGIG (reference sequence). The junction had 5 bases not matched to a gene; V was cut back by 7 bases and J by 4 bases. This CDR3 region has 12 residues.

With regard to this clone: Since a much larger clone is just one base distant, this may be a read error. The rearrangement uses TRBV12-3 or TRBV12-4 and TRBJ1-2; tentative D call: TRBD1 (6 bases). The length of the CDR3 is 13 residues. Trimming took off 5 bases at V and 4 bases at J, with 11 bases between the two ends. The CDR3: CASSPGTFYGYTF. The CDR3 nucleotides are TGTGCCAGCAGTCCCGGGACATTCTATGGCTACACCTTC.

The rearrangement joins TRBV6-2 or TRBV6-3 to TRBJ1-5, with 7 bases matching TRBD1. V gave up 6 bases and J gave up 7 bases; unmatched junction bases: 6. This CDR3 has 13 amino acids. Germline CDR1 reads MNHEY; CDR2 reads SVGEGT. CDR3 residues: CASSRRGHQPQHF. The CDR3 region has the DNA TGTGCCAGCAGCCGGAGGGGGCACCAGCCCCAGCATTTT.

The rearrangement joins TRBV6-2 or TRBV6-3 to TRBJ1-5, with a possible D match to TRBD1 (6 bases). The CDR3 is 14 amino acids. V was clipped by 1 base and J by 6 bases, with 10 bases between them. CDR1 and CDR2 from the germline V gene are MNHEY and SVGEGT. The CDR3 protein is CASSYLGGGQPQHF. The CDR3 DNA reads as TGTGCCAGCAGTTACTTAGGGGGGGGTCAGCCCCAGCATTTT.

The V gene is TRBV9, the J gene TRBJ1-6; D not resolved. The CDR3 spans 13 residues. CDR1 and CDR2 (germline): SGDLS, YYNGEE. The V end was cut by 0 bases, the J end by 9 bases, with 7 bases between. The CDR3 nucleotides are TGTGCCAGCAGCGTAGCCGGGAGTTCACCCCTCCACTTT. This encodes CASSVAGSSPLHF.

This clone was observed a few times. CDR3 sequence (DNA): TGTGCCATCAGTGTGGGGGGGTCAGATACGCAGTATTTT. It codes for CAISVGGSDTQYF. The V and J genes are TRBV10-3 and TRBJ2-3, with 7 nucleotides matching TRBD2. The CDR3 contains 13 residues. The V and J ends lost 4 bases and 4 bases, in that order; junction bases with no gene match: 2. In germline, CDR1 is ENHRY, CDR2 SYGVKD.

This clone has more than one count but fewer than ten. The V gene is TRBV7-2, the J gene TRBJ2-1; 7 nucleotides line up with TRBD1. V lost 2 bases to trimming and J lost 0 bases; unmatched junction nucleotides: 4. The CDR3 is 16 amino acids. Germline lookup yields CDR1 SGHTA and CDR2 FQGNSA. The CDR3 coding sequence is TGTGCCAGCAGCTTACAGGGGACAGTCTCCTACAATGAGCAGTTCTTC. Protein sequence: CASSLQGTVSYNEQFF.

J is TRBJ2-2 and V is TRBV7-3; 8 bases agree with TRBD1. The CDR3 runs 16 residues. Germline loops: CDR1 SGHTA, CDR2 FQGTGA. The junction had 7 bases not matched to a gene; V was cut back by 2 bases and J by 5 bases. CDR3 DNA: TGTGCCAGCAGCTTAGTGGCAGGGGGCTATACCGGGGAGCTGTTTTTT. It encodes CASSLVAGGYTGELFF.

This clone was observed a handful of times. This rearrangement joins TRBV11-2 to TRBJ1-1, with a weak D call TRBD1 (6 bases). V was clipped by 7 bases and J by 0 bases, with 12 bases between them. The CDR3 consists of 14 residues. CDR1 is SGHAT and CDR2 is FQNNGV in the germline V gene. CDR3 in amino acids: CASTYGDMNTEAFF. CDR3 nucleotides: TGTGCCAGCACTTACGGGGACATGAACACTGAAGCTTTCTTT.

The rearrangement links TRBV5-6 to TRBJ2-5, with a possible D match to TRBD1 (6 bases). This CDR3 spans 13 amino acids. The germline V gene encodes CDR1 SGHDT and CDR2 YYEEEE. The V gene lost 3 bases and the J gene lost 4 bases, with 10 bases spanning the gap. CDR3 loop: CASSSGQTETQYF. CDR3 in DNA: TGTGCCAGCAGCTCTGGACAGACAGAGACCCAGTACTTC.

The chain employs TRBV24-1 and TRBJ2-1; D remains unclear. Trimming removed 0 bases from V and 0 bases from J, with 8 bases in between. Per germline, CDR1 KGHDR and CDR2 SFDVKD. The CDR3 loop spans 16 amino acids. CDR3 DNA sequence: TGTGCCACCAGTGATTTGGGCTTAAGCTCCTACAATGAGCAGTTCTTC. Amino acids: CATSDLGLSSYNEQFF.

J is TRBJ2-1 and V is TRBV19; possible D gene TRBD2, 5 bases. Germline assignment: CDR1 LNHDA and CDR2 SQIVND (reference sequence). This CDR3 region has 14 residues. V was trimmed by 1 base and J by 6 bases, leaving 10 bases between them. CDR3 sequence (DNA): TGTGCCAGTAGTATAGTTAGGAGGAGCAATGAGCAGTTCTTC. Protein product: CASSIVRRSNEQFF. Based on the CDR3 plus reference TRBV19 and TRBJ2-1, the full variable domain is DGGITQSPKYLFRKEGQNVTLSCEQNLNHDAMYWYRQDPGQGLRLIYYSQIVNDFQKGDIAEGYSVSREKKESFPLTVTSAQKNPTAFYLCASSIVRRSNEQFFGPGTRLTVL.

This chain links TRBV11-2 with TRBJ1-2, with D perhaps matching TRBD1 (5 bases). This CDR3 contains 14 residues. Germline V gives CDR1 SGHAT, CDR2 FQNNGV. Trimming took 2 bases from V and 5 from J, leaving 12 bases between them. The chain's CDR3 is CASSLWQGSYGYTF. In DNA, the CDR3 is TGTGCCAGCAGCTTATGGCAGGGATCATATGGCTACACCTTC.